Below, 12 T cell receptor beta chains from the same sample are listed, as sequenced in a study of T cell responses to AZD1222 COVID-19 vaccine. Method: immunoSEQ multiplex PCR; TCRdb's copy keeps in-frame clones and lacks some. This repertoire shows over 100,000 clones, approximately 91% found once; its top ten account for more than 1%. Material: peripheral blood, obtained 28 days after the second AZD1222 dose. Receptor source: an adult who received the AZD1222 COVID-19 vaccine.

The rearrangement joins TRBV5-1 to TRBJ2-7; maybe TRBD1 (6 bases). This CDR3 spans 13 amino acids. Trimming stripped 1 base from V and 2 bases from J, with 7 bases between. From germline, CDR1 is SGHRS and CDR2 YFSETQ. The CDR3 is CASSLRTAYEQYF. The CDR3 DNA sequence: TGCGCCAGCAGCTTGCGGACAGCCTACGAGCAGTACTTC. The complete variable domain, with remaining parts taken from reference TRBV5-1 and TRBJ2-7, reads KAGVTQTPRYLIKTRGQQVTLSCSPISGHRSVSWYQQTPGQGLQFLFEYFSETQRNKGNFPGRFSGRQFSNSRSEMNVSTLELGDSALYLCASSLRTAYEQYFGPGTRLTVT.

This sequence joins TRBV3-1 (or the pseudogene TRBV3-2) and TRBJ2-1; D not certain. The CDR3 is made up of 11 amino acids. V lost 4 bases to trimming and J lost 4 bases, with 2 bases between them. Per germline, CDR1 LGHDT and CDR2 YNNKEL (reference sequence). CDR3 region: CASSLYNEQFF. CDR3 DNA: TGTGCCAGCAGCCTATACAATGAGCAGTTCTTC.

The chain joins TRBV20-1 to TRBJ2-7, with 8 bases that match TRBD2. The CDR3 is 13 amino acids. Trimming cost V 3 bases and J 5 bases; bases outside gene matches: 6. Germline V CDR1 and CDR2: DFQATT, SNEGSKA (reference sequence). CDR3 sequence reads: CSASRGGAHEQYF. The CDR3 nucleotides read TGCAGTGCTAGTCGGGGGGGAGCGCACGAGCAGTACTTC.

The chain uses TRBV5-1 and TRBJ2-1, with 7 bases that match TRBD2. The CDR3 spans 15 residues. Germline trimming cut 0 bases from V and 4 bases from J; bases unmatched to any gene: 4. CDR1 is SGHRS and CDR2 is YFSETQ in the germline V gene. CDR3 coding DNA: TGCGCCAGCAGCTTGGTCGGCGGGGGTTACAATGAGCAGTTCTTC. Residues: CASSLVGGGYNEQFF.

Note on this clone: The junction shows a germline mismatch at one end, possibly a read error. The chain links TRBV19 to TRBJ1-4, with D perhaps matching TRBD1 (5 bases). The germline V gene has CDR1 LNHDA and CDR2 SQIVND (reference sequence). This CDR3 spans 16 amino acids. CDR3 sequence reads: CASNIPGLGFGEKLFF. CDR3 sequence (DNA): TGTGCCAGTAATATACCAGGGCTAGGGTTCGGAGAAAAACTGTTTTTT.

V is TRBV6-4 and J is TRBJ2-2, with TRBD2 matching 15 bases. There are 18 residues in the CDR3. Per the germline V gene, CDR1 is MRHNA and CDR2 is SNTAGT. V trimming: 2 bases; J trimming: 5 bases; junction bases outside the gene matches: 6. The CDR3 coding sequence is TGTGCCAGCAGTGACCTCCCAGGGACTAGCGGGAGGACCGGGGAGCTGTTTTTT. Protein: CASSDLPGTSGRTGELFF.

V is TRBV5-8 and J is TRBJ1-1; possibly TRBD1 for D (6 bases). Trimming removed 4 bases from V and 6 bases from J, with 13 bases in between. From germline, CDR1 is SGHTS and CDR2 YDEGEE. This CDR3 has 13 residues. DNA of the CDR3: TGTGCCAGCAGCCCGACAGGCCGCCCTGAAGCTTTCTTT. This encodes CASSPTGRPEAFF.

This chain uses TRBV28 with TRBJ1-3; no definite D call. Trimming took off 3 bases at V and 4 bases at J, with 19 bases between the two ends. Germline CDR1 reads MDHEN; CDR2 reads SYDVKM. The CDR3 has 17 residues. The chain's CDR3 is CASSFWRGSLTGNTIYF. The CDR3, as DNA: TGTGCCAGCAGTTTCTGGCGGGGTTCACTAACGGGAAACACCATATATTTT.

The V call is TRBV5-1, the J call TRBJ1-1; D unclear. The V end lost 6 bases, the J end lost 3 bases, and 9 bases lay between the germline ends. The CDR3 covers 12 residues. Germline CDR1 is SGHRS and CDR2 is YFSETQ. CDR3 sequence reads: CASTSRDTEAFF. CDR3 nucleotide sequence: TGCGCCAGCACCTCCCGGGACACTGAAGCTTTCTTT.

This rearrangement joins TRBV21-1 to TRBJ1-6; TRBD1 is the table's D call, not checked against the DNA. TRBV21-1 has pseudogene status. The CDR3 spans 22 residues. The CDR3 loop reads CASSKDRIIQVLTSGLNSPLHF. The DNA for the CDR3 is TGTGCCAGCAGCAAGGACCGCATAATACAGGTTCTAACCTCCGGGCTTAATTCACCCCTCCACTTT.

The chain joins TRBV9 to TRBJ2-1; possibly TRBD1 for D (6 bases). Per the germline V gene, CDR1 is SGDLS and CDR2 is YYNGEE. CDR3 size: 14 residues. V lost 1 base, J lost 7 bases, and 12 bases lay in between. CDR3 region: CASSVKAGVNEQFF. CDR3 nucleotides: TGTGCCAGCAGCGTAAAGGCAGGGGTGAATGAGCAGTTCTTC.

The chain uses TRBV28 and TRBJ2-3; D is undetermined. The CDR3 loop spans 14 amino acids. Germline-derived CDR1 and CDR2 are MDHEN and SYDVKM. V lost 5 bases and J lost 1, with 10 bases in between. CDR3 sequence (DNA): TGTGCCAGCAGTCCGGTCCGGGGCACAGATACGCAGTATTTT. Translating it yields CASSPVRGTDTQYF.